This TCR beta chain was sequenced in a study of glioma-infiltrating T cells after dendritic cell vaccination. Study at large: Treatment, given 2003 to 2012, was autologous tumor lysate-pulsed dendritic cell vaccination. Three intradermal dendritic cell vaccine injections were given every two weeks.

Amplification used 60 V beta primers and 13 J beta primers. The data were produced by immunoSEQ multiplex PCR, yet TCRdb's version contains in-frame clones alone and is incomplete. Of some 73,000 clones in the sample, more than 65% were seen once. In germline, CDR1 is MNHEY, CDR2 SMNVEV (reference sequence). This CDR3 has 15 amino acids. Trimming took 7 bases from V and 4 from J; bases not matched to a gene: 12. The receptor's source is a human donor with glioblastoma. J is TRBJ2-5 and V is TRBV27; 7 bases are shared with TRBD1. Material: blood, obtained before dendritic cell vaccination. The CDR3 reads CASTGLGAGGETQYF. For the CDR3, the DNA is TGTGCCAGCACCGGATTGGGGGCAGGGGGAGAGACCCAGTACTTC.